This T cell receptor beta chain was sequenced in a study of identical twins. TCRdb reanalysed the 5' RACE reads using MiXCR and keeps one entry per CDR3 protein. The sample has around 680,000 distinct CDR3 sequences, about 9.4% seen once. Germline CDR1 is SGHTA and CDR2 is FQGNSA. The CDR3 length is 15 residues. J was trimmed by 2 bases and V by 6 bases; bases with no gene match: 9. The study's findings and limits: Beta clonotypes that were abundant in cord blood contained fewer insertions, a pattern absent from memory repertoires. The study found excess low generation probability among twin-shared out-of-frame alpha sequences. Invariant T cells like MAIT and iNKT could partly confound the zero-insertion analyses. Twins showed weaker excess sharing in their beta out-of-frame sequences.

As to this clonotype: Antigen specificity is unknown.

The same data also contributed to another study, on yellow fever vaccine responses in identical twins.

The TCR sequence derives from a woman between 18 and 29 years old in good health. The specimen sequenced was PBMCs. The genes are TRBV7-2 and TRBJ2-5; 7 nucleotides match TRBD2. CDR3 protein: CASRGGGRVQETQYF. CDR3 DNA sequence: TGTGCCAGCAGGGGGGGGGGTCGGGTACAAGAGACCCAGTACTTC.